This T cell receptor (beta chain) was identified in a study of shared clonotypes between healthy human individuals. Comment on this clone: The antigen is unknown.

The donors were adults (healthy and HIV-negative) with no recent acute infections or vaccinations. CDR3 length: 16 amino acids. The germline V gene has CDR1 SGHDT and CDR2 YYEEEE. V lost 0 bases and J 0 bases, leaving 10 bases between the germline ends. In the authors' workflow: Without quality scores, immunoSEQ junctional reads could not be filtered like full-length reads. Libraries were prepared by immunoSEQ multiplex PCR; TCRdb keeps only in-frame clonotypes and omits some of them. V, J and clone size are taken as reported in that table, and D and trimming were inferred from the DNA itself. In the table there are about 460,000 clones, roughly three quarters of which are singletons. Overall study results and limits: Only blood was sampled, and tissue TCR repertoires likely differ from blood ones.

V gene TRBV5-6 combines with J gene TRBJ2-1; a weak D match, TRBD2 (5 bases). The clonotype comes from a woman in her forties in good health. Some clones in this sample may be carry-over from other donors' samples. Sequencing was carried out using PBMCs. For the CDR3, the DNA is TGTGCCAGCAGCTTGGTCTGGCGGGCCTCCTACAATGAGCAGTTCTTC. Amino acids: CASSLVWRASYNEQFF.